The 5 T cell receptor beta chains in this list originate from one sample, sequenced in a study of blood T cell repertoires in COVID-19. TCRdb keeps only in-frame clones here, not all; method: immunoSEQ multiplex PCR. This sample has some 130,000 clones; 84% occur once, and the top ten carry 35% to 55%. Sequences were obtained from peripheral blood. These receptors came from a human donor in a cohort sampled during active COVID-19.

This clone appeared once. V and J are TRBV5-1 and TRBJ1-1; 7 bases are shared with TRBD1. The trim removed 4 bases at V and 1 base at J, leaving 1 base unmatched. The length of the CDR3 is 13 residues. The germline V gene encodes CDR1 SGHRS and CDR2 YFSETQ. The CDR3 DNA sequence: TGCGCCAGCAGCGGACAGGAGAACACTGAAGCTTTCTTT. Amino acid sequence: CASSGQENTEAFF.

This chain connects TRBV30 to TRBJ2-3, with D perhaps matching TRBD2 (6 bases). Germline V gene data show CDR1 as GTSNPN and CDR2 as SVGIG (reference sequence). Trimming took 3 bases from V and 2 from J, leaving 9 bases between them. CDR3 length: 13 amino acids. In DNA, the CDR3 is TGTGCCTGGAGGATAGCGGCCACAGATACGCAGTATTTT. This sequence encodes CAWRIAATDTQYF.

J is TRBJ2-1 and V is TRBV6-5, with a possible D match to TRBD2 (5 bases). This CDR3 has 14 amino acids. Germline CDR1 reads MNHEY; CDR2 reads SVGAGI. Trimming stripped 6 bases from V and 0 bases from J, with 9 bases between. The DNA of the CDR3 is TGTGCCAGCAGGGGCGAGGGCTCCTACAATGAGCAGTTCTTC. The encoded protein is CASRGEGSYNEQFF.

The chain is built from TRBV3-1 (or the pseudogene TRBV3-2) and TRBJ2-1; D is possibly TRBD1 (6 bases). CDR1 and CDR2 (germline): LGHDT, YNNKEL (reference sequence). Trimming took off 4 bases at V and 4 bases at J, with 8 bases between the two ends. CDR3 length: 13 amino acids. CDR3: CASSPRGYNEQFF. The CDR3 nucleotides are TGTGCCAGCAGCCCCAGGGGTTACAATGAGCAGTTCTTC.

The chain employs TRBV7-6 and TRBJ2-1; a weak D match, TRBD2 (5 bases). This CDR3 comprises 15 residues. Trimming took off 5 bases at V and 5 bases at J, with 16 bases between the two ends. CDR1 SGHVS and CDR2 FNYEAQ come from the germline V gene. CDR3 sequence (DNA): TGTGCCAGCAGCGCGGGCCGGGGTCCAAACAATGAGCAGTTCTTC. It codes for CASSAGRGPNNEQFF.